The clone carrying this T cell receptor beta chain has more than one count but fewer than ten. The antigen is unknown. The data are from a study of T cell repertoires in cytomegalovirus infection. One entry per CDR3 protein results from TCRdb running MiXCR on the reads. The sample lists approximately 600,000 distinct CDR3 sequences, just under 40% occurring once. The germline V gene encodes CDR1 MNHNS and CDR2 SASEGT. CDR3 length: 13 amino acids. Between the trimmed V and J ends, which lost 5 bases and 1 base, there was a span of 9 bases. The source of this sequence is a human donor in good health (CMV status not recorded). Some clones in this sample may be carry-over from other donors' samples. The chain has TRBV6-1 and TRBJ2-7, with D perhaps assigned TRBD1 or TRBD2 (5 bases each). The sample was cultured PBMCs, taken from culture after CMV antigen stimulation. The CDR3 DNA follows: TGTGCCAGCAGTACGTGGGGGTCCTACGAGCAGTACTTC. Its protein is CASSTWGSYEQYF.